This T cell receptor (beta chain) originates from a study of tumor-infiltrating lymphocytes in primary liver carcinoma. Findings and limits, study-wide: Tumors and blood were compared for top-250-clone fraction, and tumors had the significantly higher value (p = 0.039).

cDNA specific to TCR beta was made from 500 ng of total RNA, with a constant-region primer employed for priming. What produced the TCR beta libraries was three nested multiplex PCR rounds using slightly modified ARM-PCR. The two initial PCR rounds, roughly 10 cycles each, used TRBV1-TRBV30 forward and C-beta reverse primers. TCRdb re-called the multiplex PCR reads through MiXCR, storing one row per CDR3 protein. The data contain some 200,000 distinct CDR3 sequences, less than 75% of them singletons. The CDR3 extends over 14 amino acids. CDR1 is MNHNY, CDR2 SVGAGI, per germline (reference sequence). The V gene end was trimmed by 2 bases and the J gene end by 7 bases; junction bases not matched to a gene: 7. Extraction also yielded germline DNA, while blood RNA was obtained from unsorted whole blood. This clonotype was found many times. The antigen remains undetermined.

Input material: peripheral blood. This clonotype was sampled from a woman aged 55-75 years with primary liver carcinoma and hepatitis B virus infection. This chain joins TRBV6-6 and TRBJ1-1; TRBD1 aligns across 7 bases. CDR3 protein: CASSYRLRDSEAFF. CDR3 nucleotides: TGTGCCAGCAGTTACCGATTGAGGGACAGTGAAGCTTTCTTT.